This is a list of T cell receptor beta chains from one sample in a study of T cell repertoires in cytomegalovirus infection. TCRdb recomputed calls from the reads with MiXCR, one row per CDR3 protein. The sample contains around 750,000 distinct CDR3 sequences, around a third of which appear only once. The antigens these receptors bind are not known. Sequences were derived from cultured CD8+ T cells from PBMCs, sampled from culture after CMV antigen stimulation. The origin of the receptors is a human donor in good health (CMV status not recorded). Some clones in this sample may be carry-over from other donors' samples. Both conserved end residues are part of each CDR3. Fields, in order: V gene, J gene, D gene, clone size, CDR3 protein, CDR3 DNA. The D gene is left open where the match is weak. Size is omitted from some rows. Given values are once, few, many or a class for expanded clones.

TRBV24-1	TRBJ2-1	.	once	CATSGPANVNEQFF	TGTGCCACCAGTGGGCCAGCAAATGTGAATGAGCAGTTCTTC
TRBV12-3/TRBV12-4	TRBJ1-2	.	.	CASSSREYGYTF	TGTGCCAGCAGTTCACGAGAGTATGGCTACACCTTC
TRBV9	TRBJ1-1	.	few	CASSVVAGTNTEAFF	TGTGCCAGCAGCGTAGTGGCAGGGACGAACACTGAAGCTTTCTTT
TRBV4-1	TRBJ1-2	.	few	CASSQAGSSPIFYGYTF	TGCGCCAGCAGCCAAGCCGGGTCAAGTCCCATATTCTATGGCTACACCTTC
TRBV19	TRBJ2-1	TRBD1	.	CASTRQGVVNEQFF	TGTGCCAGTACCCGACAGGGAGTAGTCAATGAGCAGTTCTTC
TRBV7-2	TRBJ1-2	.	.	CANSLGQPYGYTF	TGTGCCAACAGCTTAGGTCAGCCGTATGGCTACACCTTC
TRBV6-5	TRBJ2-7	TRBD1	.	CASSTGGSWEQYF	TGTGCCAGCAGTACAGGGGGCTCTTGGGAGCAGTACTTC
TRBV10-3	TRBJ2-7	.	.	CAISEGQSYEQYF	TGTGCCATCAGTGAGGGACAATCCTACGAGCAGTACTTC
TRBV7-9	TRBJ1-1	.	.	CASSPPSSYTEAFF	TGTGCCAGCAGCCCCCCATCCAGTTACACTGAAGCTTTCTTT
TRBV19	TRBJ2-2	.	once	CASSIAGVNTGELFF	TGTGCCAGTAGTATAGCGGGAGTGAACACCGGGGAGCTGTTTTTT
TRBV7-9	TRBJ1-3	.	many	CASSSGGGDGNTIYF	TGTGCCAGCAGCTCCGGCGGGGGAGATGGAAACACCATATATTTT
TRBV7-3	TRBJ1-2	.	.	CASSYLGGPDGYTF	TGTGCCAGCAGTTATCTAGGGGGGCCTGATGGCTACACCTTC
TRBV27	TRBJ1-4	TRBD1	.	CASSLFPQGAKPEKLFF	TGTGCCAGCAGTTTGTTTCCGCAGGGGGCAAAGCCTGAAAAACTGTTTTTT
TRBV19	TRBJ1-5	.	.	CASSIAQGRNQPQHF	TGTGCCAGTAGTATAGCCCAGGGTCGCAATCAGCCCCAGCATTTT
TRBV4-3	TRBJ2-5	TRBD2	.	CASSRRLAGAQETQYF	TGCGCCAGCAGCCGCCGACTAGCGGGGGCCCAAGAGACCCAGTACTTC
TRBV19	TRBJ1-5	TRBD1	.	CASLPAQGPQPQHF	TGTGCCAGTTTGCCGGCACAGGGGCCTCAGCCCCAGCATTTT
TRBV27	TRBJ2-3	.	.	CASSPLPAGSTDTQYF	TGTGCCAGCAGTCCCCTGCCTGCCGGGAGCACAGATACGCAGTATTTT
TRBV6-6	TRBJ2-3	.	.	CASNQGLGTDTQYF	TGTGCCAGCAACCAGGGGCTCGGCACAGATACGCAGTATTTT
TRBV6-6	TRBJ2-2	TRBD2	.	CASSDNGGGTGELFF	TGTGCCAGCAGTGATAACGGGGGGGGCACCGGGGAGCTGTTTTTT
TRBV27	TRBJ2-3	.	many	CASSGQKEGTDTQYF	TGTGCCAGCAGTGGACAAAAAGAGGGCACAGATACGCAGTATTTT
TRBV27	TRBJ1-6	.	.	CASSFQDPRSPLHF	TGTGCCAGCAGTTTCCAGGACCCTAGGTCACCCCTCCACTTT
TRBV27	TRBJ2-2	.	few	CASSLLPITGELFF	TGTGCCAGCAGTTTACTCCCCATCACCGGGGAGCTGTTTTTT
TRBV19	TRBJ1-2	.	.	CASSIRWEFDGYTF	TGTGCCAGTAGTATCCGGTGGGAATTTGATGGCTACACCTTC